This paragraph covers one T cell receptor beta chain sequence. Its cognate antigen is unknown. The data were obtained in a study of vaccination and CD4 T cells after COVID-19. Sequencing of cultured CD4+ T cell DNA used the Oncomine TCR Beta short-read assay. TCRdb redid the calling of the PCR reads with MiXCR, one entry per CDR3 protein. This table has about 23,000 distinct CDR3 sequences, 45% to 65% appearing once. Treatment: approximately nine-day PBMC culture with coronavirus spike peptide pools or control peptides (ViraFEST assay). Fresh replacement IL-2 medium substituted for half the medium on days 3 and 7. Germline lookup yields CDR1 SGHTA and CDR2 FQGNSA. The CDR3 sequence is 12 residues long. V was clipped by 3 bases and J by 1 base, with 3 bases between them.

The specimen sequenced was CD4+ T cells from blood, cultured in vitro. The source of this sequence is a human donor who had recovered from COVID-19. The chain joins TRBV7-2 to TRBJ2-5; D is ambiguous. The CDR3 nucleotides read TGTGCCAGCAGCTTGGGCCAAGAGACCCAGTACTTC. This gives the protein CASSLGQETQYF.